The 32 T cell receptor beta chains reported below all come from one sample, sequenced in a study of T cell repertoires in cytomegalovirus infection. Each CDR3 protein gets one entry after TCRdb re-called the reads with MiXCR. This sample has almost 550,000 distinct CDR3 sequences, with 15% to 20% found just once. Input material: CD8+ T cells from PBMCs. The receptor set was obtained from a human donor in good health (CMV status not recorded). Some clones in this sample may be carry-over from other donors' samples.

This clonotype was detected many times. CDR3 coding DNA: TGTGCCACCAGCAGAGAGGCCCCGAGCAGCGTAGCTTCCAAAAACATTCAGTACTTC. Translation gives CATSREAPSSVASKNIQYF. The J gene is TRBJ2-4, the V gene TRBV15; no clear D gene. The CDR3 runs to 19 residues. The V gene lost 0 bases and the J gene lost 2 bases, with 20 bases spanning the gap. Looked up from germline, CDR1 is LNHNV and CDR2 is YYDKDF (reference sequence).

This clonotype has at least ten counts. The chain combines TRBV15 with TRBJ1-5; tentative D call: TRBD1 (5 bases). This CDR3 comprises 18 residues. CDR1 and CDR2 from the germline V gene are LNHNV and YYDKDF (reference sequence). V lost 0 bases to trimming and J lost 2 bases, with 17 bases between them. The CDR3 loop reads CATSRDSNTGAGNQPQHF. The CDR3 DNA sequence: TGTGCCACCAGCAGAGATAGTAATACAGGCGCAGGCAATCAGCCCCAGCATTTT.

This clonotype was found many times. The CDR3 DNA follows: TGTGCCAGCATATACGGGACAGGGGCGAACAATGAGCAGTTCTTC. Encoded protein: CASIYGTGANNEQFF. This sequence joins TRBV11-2 and TRBJ2-1; 10 bases agree with TRBD1. V lost 7 bases to trimming and J lost 5 bases; unmatched junction nucleotides: 8. From germline, CDR1 is SGHAT and CDR2 FQNNGV. This CDR3 spans 15 amino acids.

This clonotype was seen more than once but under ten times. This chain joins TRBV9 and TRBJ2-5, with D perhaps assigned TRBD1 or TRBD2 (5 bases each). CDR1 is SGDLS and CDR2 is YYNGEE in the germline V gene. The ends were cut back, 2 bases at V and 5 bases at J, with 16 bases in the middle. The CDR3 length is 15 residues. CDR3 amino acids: CASSVVVGRGETQYF. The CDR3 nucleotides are TGTGCCAGCAGCGTTGTGGTGGGCCGGGGCGAGACCCAGTACTTC.

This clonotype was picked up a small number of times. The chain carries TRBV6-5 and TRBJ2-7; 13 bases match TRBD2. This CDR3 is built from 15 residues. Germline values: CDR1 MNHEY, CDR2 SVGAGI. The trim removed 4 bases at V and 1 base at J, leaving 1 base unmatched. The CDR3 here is CASSLTSGRSYEQYF. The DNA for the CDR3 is TGTGCCAGCAGTTTGACTAGCGGGAGGTCCTACGAGCAGTACTTC.

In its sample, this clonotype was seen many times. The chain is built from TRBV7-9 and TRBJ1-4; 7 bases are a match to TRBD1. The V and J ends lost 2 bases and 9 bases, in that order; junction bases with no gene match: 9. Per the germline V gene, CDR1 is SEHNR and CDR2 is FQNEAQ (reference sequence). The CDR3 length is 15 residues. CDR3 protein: CASSLPVDRSKKLFF. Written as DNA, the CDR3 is TGTGCCAGCAGCTTACCCGTGGACAGGTCTAAAAAACTGTTTTTT.

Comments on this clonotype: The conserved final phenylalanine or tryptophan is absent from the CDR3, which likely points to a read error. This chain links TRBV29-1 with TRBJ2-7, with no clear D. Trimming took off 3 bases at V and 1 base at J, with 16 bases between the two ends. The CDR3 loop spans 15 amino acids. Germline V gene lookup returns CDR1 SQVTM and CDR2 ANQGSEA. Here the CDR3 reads CSVEGHSSLSYEQYL. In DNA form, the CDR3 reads TGCAGCGTTGAGGGTCACAGTAGTCTATCCTACGAGCAGTACTTA.

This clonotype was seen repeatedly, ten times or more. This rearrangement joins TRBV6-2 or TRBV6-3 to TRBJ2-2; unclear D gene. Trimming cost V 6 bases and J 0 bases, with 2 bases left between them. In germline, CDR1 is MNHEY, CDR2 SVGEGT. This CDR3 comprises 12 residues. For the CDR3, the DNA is TGTGCCAGCAGACCGAACACCGGGGAGCTGTTTTTT. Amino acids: CASRPNTGELFF.

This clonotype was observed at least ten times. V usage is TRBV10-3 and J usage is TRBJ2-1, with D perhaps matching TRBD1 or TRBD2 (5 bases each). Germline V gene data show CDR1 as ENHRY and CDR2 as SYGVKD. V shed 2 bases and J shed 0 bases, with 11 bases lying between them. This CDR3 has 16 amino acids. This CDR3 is CAISEPGPRSYNEQFF. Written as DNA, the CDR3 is TGTGCCATCAGTGAGCCGGGACCGCGCTCCTACAATGAGCAGTTCTTC.

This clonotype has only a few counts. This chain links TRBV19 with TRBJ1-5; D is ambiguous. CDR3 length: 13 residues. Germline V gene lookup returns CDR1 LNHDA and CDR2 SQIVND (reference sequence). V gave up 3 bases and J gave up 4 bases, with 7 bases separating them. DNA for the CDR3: TGTGCCAGTAGTATTTTTCCTAATCAGCCCCAGCATTTT. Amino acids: CASSIFPNQPQHF. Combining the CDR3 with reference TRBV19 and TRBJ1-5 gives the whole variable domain DGGITQSPKYLFRKEGQNVTLSCEQNLNHDAMYWYRQDPGQGLRLIYYSQIVNDFQKGDIAEGYSVSREKKESFPLTVTSAQKNPTAFYLCASSIFPNQPQHFGDGTRLSIL.

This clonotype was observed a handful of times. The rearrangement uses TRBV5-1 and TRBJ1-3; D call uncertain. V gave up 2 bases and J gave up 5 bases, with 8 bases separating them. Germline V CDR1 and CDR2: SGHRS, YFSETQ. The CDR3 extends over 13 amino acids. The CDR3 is CASSFEQRNTIYF. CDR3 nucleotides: TGCGCCAGCAGCTTTGAACAGCGAAACACCATATATTTT.

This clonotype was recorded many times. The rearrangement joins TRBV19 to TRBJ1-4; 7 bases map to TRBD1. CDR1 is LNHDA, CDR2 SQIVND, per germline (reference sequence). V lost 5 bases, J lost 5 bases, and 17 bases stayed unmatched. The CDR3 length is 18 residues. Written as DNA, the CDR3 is TGTGCCAGTAGTGGATCGCGACAGGGAGTAGTGGTAAATGAAAAACTGTTTTTT. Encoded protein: CASSGSRQGVVVNEKLFF.

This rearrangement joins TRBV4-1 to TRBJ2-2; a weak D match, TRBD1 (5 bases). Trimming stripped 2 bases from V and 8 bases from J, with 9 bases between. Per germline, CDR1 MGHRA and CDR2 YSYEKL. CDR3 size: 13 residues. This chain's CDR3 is CASSQRGDGELFF. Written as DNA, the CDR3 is TGCGCCAGCAGCCAAAGGGGTGATGGGGAGCTGTTTTTT.

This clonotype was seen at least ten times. CDR3 sequence (DNA): TGTGCCAGCAGTTACGGGGGGAACTTCCCTGGGGCCAACGTCCTGACTTTC. Encoded protein: CASSYGGNFPGANVLTF. V is TRBV6-5 and J is TRBJ2-6; D is perhaps TRBD2 (6 bases). The CDR3 consists of 17 residues. Trimming stripped 2 bases from V and 2 bases from J, with 13 bases between. Germline V lookup: CDR1 MNHEY, CDR2 SVGAGI.

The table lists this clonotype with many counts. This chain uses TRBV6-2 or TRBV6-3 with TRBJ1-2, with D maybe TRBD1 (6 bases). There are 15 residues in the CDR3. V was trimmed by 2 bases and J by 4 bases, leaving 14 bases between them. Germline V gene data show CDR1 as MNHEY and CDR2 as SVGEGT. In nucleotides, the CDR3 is TGTGCCAGCAGTTACCCGTTGACAGGTCTCTATGGCTACACCTTC. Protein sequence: CASSYPLTGLYGYTF.

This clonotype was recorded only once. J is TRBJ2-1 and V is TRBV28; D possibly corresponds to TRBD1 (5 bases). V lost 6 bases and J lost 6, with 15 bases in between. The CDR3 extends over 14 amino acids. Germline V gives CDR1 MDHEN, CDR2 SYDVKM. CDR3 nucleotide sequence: TGTGCCAGCAGGTTTGGATGGGGCCGCAATGAGCAGTTCTTC. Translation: CASRFGWGRNEQFF.

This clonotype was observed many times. The CDR3 here is CASSLAGTSGSEFF. CDR3 sequence (DNA): TGTGCCAGCAGCTTAGCCGGGACTAGCGGGAGCGAGTTCTTC. The chain joins TRBV7-6 to TRBJ2-1, with 14 bases aligning to TRBD2. The CDR3 covers 14 residues. CDR1 is SGHVS and CDR2 is FNYEAQ in the germline V gene. V gave up 0 bases and J gave up 14 bases; unmatched junction bases: 3.

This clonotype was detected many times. CDR3 loop: CASSPEQGAWETQYF. The CDR3 region has the DNA TGTGCCAGTAGTCCCGAACAGGGGGCGTGGGAGACCCAGTACTTC. V usage is TRBV19 and J usage is TRBJ2-5; 9 bases align to TRBD1. The CDR3 covers 15 residues. V dropped 5 bases and J dropped 5; count of bases not matched to a gene: 9. CDR1 is LNHDA and CDR2 is SQIVND in the germline V gene (reference sequence).

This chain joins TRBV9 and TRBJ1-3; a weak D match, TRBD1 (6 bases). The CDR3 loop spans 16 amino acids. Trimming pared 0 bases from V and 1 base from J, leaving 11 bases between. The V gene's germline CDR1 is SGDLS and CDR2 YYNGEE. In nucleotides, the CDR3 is TGTGCCAGCAGCGTAGGTCCGGGGGCTTCTGGAAACACCATATATTTT. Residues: CASSVGPGASGNTIYF.

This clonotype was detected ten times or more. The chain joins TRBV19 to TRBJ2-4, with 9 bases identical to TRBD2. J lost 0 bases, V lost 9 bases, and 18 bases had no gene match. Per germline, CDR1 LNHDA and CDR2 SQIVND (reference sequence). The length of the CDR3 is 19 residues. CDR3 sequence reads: CASRQGEASGELAKNIQYF. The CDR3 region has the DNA TGTGCCAGCAGACAGGGAGAGGCTAGCGGGGAGCTAGCCAAAAACATTCAGTACTTC.

CDR3 nucleotides: TGTGCCAGCAGTTGGACTAGCGAGGGGGAGACCCAGTACTTC. This encodes CASSWTSEGETQYF. The chain couples TRBV6-5 to TRBJ2-5, with 9 positions matching TRBD2. Germline lookup yields CDR1 MNHEY and CDR2 SVGAGI. The CDR3 loop spans 14 amino acids. Losses at the gene ends were 4 bases for V and 5 bases for J; bases not matched to a gene: 5.

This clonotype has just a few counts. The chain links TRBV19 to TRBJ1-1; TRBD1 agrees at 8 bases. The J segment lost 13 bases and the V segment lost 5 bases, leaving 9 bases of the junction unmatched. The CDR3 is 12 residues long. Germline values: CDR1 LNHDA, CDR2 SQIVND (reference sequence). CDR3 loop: CASSPMTGVGFF. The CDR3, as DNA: TGTGCCAGTAGTCCTATGACAGGGGTCGGTTTCTTT.

In DNA, the CDR3 is TGTGCCAGTAGTACGGAGACCTTTGCAACTAATGAAAAACTGTTTTTT. This sequence encodes CASSTETFATNEKLFF. The chain joins TRBV19 to TRBJ1-4; D unclear. Germline-derived CDR1 and CDR2 are LNHDA and SQIVND (reference sequence). The V gene lost 4 bases and the J gene lost 0 bases, with 12 bases spanning the gap. The CDR3 covers 16 residues.

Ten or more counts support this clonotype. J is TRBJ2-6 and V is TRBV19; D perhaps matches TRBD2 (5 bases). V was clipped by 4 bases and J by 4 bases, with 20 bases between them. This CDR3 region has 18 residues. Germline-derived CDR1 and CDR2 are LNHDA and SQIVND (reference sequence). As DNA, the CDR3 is TGTGCCAGTAGTACGGTAGGAGGCCTCAGGACCGGGGCCAACGTCCTGACTTTC. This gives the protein CASSTVGGLRTGANVLTF.

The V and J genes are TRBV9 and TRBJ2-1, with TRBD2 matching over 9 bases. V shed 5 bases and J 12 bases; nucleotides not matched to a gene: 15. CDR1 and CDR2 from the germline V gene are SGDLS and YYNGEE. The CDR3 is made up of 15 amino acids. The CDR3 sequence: CASSKTSGEARGQFF. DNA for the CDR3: TGTGCCAGCAGTAAGACTAGCGGTGAGGCGAGAGGGCAGTTCTTC.

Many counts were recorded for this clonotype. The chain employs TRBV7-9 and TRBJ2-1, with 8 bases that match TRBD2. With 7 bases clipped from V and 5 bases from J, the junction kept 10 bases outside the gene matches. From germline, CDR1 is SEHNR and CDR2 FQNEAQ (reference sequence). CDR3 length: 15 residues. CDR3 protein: CASTPPGLVNNEQFF. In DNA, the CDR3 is TGTGCCAGCACCCCGCCGGGACTAGTCAACAATGAGCAGTTCTTC.

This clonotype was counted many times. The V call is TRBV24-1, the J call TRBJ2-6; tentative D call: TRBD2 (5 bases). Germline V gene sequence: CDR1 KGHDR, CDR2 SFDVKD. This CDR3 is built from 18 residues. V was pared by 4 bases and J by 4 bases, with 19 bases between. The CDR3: CATSDEGRDLYGANVLTF. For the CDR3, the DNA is TGTGCCACCAGTGACGAGGGAAGGGATCTTTACGGGGCCAACGTCCTGACTTTC.

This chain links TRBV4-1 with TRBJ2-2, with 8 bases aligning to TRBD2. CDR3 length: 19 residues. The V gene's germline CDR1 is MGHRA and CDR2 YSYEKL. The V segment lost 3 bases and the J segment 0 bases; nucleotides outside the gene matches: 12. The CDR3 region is CASSQPRTAGASNTGELFF. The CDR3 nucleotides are TGCGCCAGCAGCCAGCCCAGGACAGCGGGGGCCTCGAACACCGGGGAGCTGTTTTTT.

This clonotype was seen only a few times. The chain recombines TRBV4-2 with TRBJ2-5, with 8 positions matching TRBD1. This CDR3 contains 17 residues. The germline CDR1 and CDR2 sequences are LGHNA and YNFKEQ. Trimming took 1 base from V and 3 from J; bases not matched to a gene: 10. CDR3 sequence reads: CASSQGSPADREETQYF. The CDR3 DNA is TGTGCCAGCAGCCAAGGGTCCCCGGCGGACAGGGAAGAGACCCAGTACTTC.

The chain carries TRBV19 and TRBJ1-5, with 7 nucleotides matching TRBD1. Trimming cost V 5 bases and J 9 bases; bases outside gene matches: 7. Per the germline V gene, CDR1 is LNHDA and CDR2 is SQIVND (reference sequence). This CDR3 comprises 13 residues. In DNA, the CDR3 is TGTGCCAGTAGTGGGGACAGTGCACGGCCCCAGCATTTT. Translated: CASSGDSARPQHF.

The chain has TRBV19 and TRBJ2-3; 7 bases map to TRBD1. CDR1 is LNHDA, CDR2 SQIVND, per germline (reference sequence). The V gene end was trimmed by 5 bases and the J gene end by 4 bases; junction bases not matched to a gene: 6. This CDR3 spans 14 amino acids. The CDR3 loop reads CASSEAGGSDTQYF. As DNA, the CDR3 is TGTGCCAGTAGTGAGGCAGGGGGATCAGATACGCAGTATTTT.

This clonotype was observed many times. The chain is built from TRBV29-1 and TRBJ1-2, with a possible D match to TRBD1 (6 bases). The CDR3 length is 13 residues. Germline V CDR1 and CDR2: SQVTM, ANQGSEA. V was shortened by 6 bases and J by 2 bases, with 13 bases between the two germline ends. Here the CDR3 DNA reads TGCAGCGTCCGGTGGACAGAAAACTATGGCTACACCTTC. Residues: CSVRWTENYGYTF. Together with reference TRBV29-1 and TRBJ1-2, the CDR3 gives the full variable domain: SAVISQKPSRDICQRGTSLTIQCQVDSQVTMMFWYRQQPGQSLTLIATANQGSEATYESGFVIDKFPISRPNLTFSTLTVSNMSPEDSSIYLCSVRWTENYGYTFGSGTRLTVV.